This TCR beta chain is from a study of shared clonotypes between healthy human individuals. On the study more broadly: Each donor had three CD4 naive, three CD4 memory, two CD8 naive and one CD8 memory plate.

Naive CD4+ cells were CD45RA-selected; the remaining cells were memory. TCRdb's table, derived via immunoSEQ multiplex PCR, lists solely in-frame clones and lacks some. The sample yields approximately 2.3 million clones, over 90% seen once. Germline CDR1 SGHRS, CDR2 YFSETQ. This CDR3 is 15 amino acids long. V shed 7 bases, J shed 0 bases, and the junction held 10 bases outside the gene matches. On this clone itself: Its antigen remains unknown.

Study findings and constraints: Deeper or shallower sequencing was expected to change how clonotypes are shared among donors. What naive subsets generally showed was a larger estimated richness than memory subsets showed.

The sample consisted of naive CD4+ T cells from PBMCs. As to subset: CD45RA+ positively selected. The chain carries TRBV5-1 and TRBJ2-7, with 7 positions matching TRBD2. The clonotype comes from a man between 18 and 29 years old in good health. Some clones in this sample may be carry-over from other donors' samples. CDR3 nucleotides: TGCGCCAGCTCGACTACCGGGGGGAGCTCCTACGAGCAGTACTTC. It specifies CASSTTGGSSYEQYF.